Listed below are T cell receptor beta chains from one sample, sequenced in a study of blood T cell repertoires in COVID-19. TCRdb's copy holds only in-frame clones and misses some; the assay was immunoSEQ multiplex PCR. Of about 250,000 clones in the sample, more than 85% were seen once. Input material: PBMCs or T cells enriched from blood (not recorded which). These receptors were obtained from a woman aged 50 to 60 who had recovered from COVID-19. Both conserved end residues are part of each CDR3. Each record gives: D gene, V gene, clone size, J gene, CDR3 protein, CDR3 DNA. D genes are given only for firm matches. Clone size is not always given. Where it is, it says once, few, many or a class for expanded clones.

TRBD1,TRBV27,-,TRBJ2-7,CASSTIVKQGARYEQYF,TGTGCCAGCAGCACTATCGTAAAACAGGGGGCAAGGTACGAGCAGTACTTC
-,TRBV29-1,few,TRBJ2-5,CSVEPPSETQYF,TGCAGCGTTGAACCTCCCTCGGAGACCCAGTACTTC
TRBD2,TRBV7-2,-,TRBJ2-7,CASSLRGGRANYEQYF,TGTGCCAGCAGCTTACGGGGCGGGAGGGCCAACTACGAGCAGTACTTC
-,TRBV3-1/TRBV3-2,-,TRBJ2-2,CASSQLAGELFF,TGTGCCAGCAGCCAACTCGCCGGGGAGCTGTTTTTT
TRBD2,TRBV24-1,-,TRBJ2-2,CATSARSGEGFTGELFF,TGTGCCACCAGTGCCCGTTCGGGGGAGGGTTTCACCGGGGAGCTGTTTTTT
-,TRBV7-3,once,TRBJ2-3,CASSFTGTITDTQYF,TGTGCCAGCAGCTTCACAGGGACTATCACAGATACGCAGTATTTT
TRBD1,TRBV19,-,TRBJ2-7,CASSPRTGGAYEQYF,TGTGCCAGTAGTCCGAGGACAGGGGGAGCTTACGAGCAGTACTTC
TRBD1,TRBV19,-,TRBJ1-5,CASSTKPTGDTFRRNQPQHF,TGTGCCAGTAGCACAAAGCCGACAGGGGACACTTTTAGGCGCAATCAGCCCCAGCATTTT
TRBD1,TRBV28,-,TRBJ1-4,CASRRGETGPHEKLFF,TGTGCCAGCAGACGTGGGGAGACAGGGCCCCATGAAAAACTGTTTTTT
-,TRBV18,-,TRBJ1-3,CASSDLANTIYF,TGTGCCAGCTCTGACTTGGCAAACACCATATATTTT
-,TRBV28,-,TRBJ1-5,CASESGAQGNQPQHF,TGTGCCAGCGAGAGCGGGGCCCAGGGCAATCAGCCCCAGCATTTT
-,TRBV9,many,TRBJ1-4,CASSGGDEKLFF,TGTGCCAGCAGCGGGGGAGATGAAAAACTGTTTTTT
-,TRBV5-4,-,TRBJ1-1,CASSLGGRGNTEAFF,TGTGCCAGCAGCTTGGGTGGCAGGGGGAACACTGAAGCTTTCTTT
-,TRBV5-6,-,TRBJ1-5,CASKRRGSQPQHF,TGTGCCAGCAAGCGAAGGGGTTCCCAGCCCCAGCATTTT
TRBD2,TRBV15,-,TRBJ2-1,CATSPEMTGGRGNEQFF,TGTGCCACCAGCCCCGAGATGACTGGCGGGAGGGGGAATGAGCAGTTCTTC
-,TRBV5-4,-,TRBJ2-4,CASSSPFTRGKNIQYF,TGTGCCAGCAGCTCGCCATTTACTAGAGGCAAAAACATTCAGTACTTC
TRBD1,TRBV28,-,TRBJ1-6,CASRGTVRVSPLHF,TGTGCCAGCAGAGGGACAGTCAGAGTATCACCCCTCCACTTT
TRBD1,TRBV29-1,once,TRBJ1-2,CSERQGTYGYTF,TGCAGCGAGAGACAGGGGACCTATGGCTACACCTTC
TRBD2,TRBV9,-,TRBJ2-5,CASSAGLAEQETQYF,TGTGCCAGCAGCGCTGGACTAGCGGAACAAGAGACCCAGTACTTC
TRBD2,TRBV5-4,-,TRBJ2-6,CASREGLAGVSGANVLTF,TGTGCCAGCAGGGAGGGACTAGCGGGAGTCTCTGGGGCCAACGTCCTGACTTTC
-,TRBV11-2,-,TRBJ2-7,CASNMFGQTTYEQYF,TGTGCCAGCAATATGTTTGGACAGACGACCTACGAGCAGTACTTC